The present T cell receptor beta chain was sequenced within a study of T-cell reconstitution after alpha-beta-depleted transplantation in children. Preparing the TCRbeta library involved the use of unique molecular identifiers. TCRdb redid the calling of the PCR reads with MiXCR, one entry per CDR3 protein. The sample consists of about 980,000 distinct CDR3 sequences, about 31% of them appearing once. This clonotype was counted a few times. Trimming removed 1 base at V and 6 bases at J, with 19 bases between. Per germline, CDR1 DFQATT and CDR2 SNEGSKA (reference sequence). This CDR3 is 15 amino acids long.

The starting material was PBMCs, mostly from graft donor cells, obtained 360 days after TCRalphabeta/CD19-depleted stem cell transplant. The chain is built from TRBV20-1 and TRBJ2-7; D perhaps matches TRBD2 (7 bases). The sequence was collected from a boy younger than two who had a stem cell transplant for SCID, so the T cells may come from the graft donor. The CDR3 here is CSARGVRGPATEQYF. DNA of the CDR3: TGCAGTGCTAGAGGGGTGCGGGGGCCCGCTACCGAGCAGTACTTC.